The entry below gives a single T cell receptor beta chain sequence along with its context. Data came from immunoSEQ multiplex PCR; TCRdb stores just in-frame clones and leaves some out. The sample shows 80,000 to 130,000 clones, more than 90% of them seen only once. The germline V gene encodes CDR1 GTSNPN and CDR2 SVGIG (reference sequence). V lost 2 bases and J lost 6, with 13 bases in between. CDR3 size: 13 residues. This sample was taken from a study of T cell changes during pregnancy in multiple sclerosis. This clonotype was obtained from a female donor with multiple sclerosis, enrolled in a pregnancy study. The source was peripheral blood, collected in the second trimester of pregnancy. This chain links TRBV30 with TRBJ1-2, with TRBD1 as a possible D gene (5 bases). CDR3 DNA sequence: TGTGCCTGGAGTTGGGGCAGCGCGGATGGCTACACCTTC. This codes for CAWSWGSADGYTF.